The present TCR beta chain was sequenced within a study of T-cell reconstitution after alpha-beta-depleted transplantation in children. This clonotype was counted many times. Preparation of the TCRbeta library used unique molecular identifiers. Using its own MiXCR run on the PCR reads, TCRdb lists one record per CDR3 protein. The table lists about half a million distinct CDR3 sequences, around an eighth of them singletons. The CDR3 spans 15 residues. This clonotype was obtained from a human donor who donated a stem cell graft to a child with combined immunodeficiency. The sample consisted of PBMCs from the stem cell graft donor, taken from the stem cell graft. The chain links TRBV21-1 to TRBJ2-7. TRBV21-1 is labeled a pseudogene. DNA of the CDR3: TGTGCCAGCAGCAAAGACGACGGGAGGACCTACGAGCAGTACTTC. Translated: CASSKDDGRTYEQYF.